The 20 T cell receptor beta chains listed next were all sequenced from one sample in a study of shared clonotypes between healthy human individuals. The protocol was immunoSEQ multiplex PCR, while the TCRdb copy is restricted to in-frame clones and leaves out a portion. The sample holds roughly 2.5 million clones, approximately 94% seen once. Sequenced input: naive CD4+ T cells sorted from blood. Subset reported: CD45RA+ positively selected. These receptor sequences come from a man between 18 and 29 years old in good health.

The chain employs TRBV5-1 and TRBJ2-3; 11 bases are a match to TRBD2. The CDR3 runs to 15 residues. Germline-derived CDR1 and CDR2 are SGHRS and YFSETQ. V was pared by 2 bases and J by 4 bases, with 3 bases of the junction left unmatched. Here the CDR3 reads CASSFNSGGADTQYF. CDR3 in DNA: TGCGCCAGCAGCTTTAATAGCGGGGGGGCAGATACGCAGTATTTT.

As for this clone: The same CDR3 can be traced to other DNA sequences in this sample. The chain employs TRBV30 and TRBJ1-1; 7 bases align to TRBD1. The CDR3 contains 13 residues. The germline V gene has CDR1 GTSNPN and CDR2 SVGIG (reference sequence). Trimming took 0 bases from V and 5 from J; bases not matched to a gene: 3. The CDR3 loop is CAWSVQGRTEAFF. For the CDR3, the DNA is TGTGCCTGGAGTGTACAGGGGAGGACTGAAGCTTTCTTT.

A single count supports this clone. The rearrangement uses TRBV7-3 and TRBJ2-5; 13 positions agree with TRBD2. CDR1 SGHTA and CDR2 FQGTGA come from the germline V gene. CDR3 length equals 14 residues. Unmatched junction bases numbered 2, after V lost 5 bases and J lost 5 bases. The CDR3 nucleotides read TGTGCCAGCAGCCTGACTAGCGGGGGGGAGACCCAGTACTTC. The encoded protein is CASSLTSGGETQYF.

V gene TRBV2 combines with J gene TRBJ1-1, with D unclear. The germline V and J ends were trimmed by 7 bases and 0 bases, with 12 bases remaining between them. Germline CDR1 and CDR2: SNHLY and FYNNEI. The CDR3 is 14 residues long. The CDR3 sequence: CASTEGRMNTEAFF. The CDR3 region has the DNA TGTGCCAGCACCGAAGGACGGATGAACACTGAAGCTTTCTTT.

This clone was detected only once. The rearrangement joins TRBV7-2 to TRBJ2-2; either TRBD1 or TRBD2 may fit D (5 bases each). Germline CDR1 SGHTA, CDR2 FQGNSA. V gave up 5 bases and J gave up 1 base, with 17 bases separating them. The CDR3 is 17 amino acids. This CDR3 reads CASSRFTGDGNTGELFF. In DNA, the CDR3 is TGTGCCAGCAGCCGTTTCACCGGGGACGGGAACACCGGGGAGCTGTTTTTT.

The rearrangement joins TRBV20-1 to TRBJ2-3; D is unresolved. The ends were cut back, 3 bases at V and 5 bases at J, with 6 bases in the middle. The V gene's germline CDR1 is DFQATT and CDR2 SNEGSKA (reference sequence). This CDR3 is built from 11 residues. Here the CDR3 DNA reads TGCAGTGCTAGCTTCGAAGATACGCAGTATTTT. Translating gives CSASFEDTQYF.

This rearrangement joins TRBV6-6 to TRBJ1-6; TRBD1 matches 7 bases. With V trimmed by 6 bases and J by 7 bases, 9 bases remained unmatched. The CDR3 has 15 residues. Germline CDR1 and CDR2: MNHNY and SVGAGI (reference sequence). The CDR3 nucleotides are TGTGCCAGCAGCCACCCGGGACAGCTAAATTCACCCCTCCACTTT. Its translation: CASSHPGQLNSPLHF.

The chain is built from TRBV10-1 and TRBJ2-2; D uncertain. V shed 0 bases and J shed 3 bases, with 8 bases lying between them. The germline V gene has CDR1 WNHNN and CDR2 SYGVQD (reference sequence). This CDR3 contains 15 residues. In DNA form, the CDR3 reads TGCGCCAGCAGTGAGTCCAAAGGGTACACCGGGGAGCTGTTTTTT. Its translation is CASSESKGYTGELFF.

The J gene is TRBJ2-3, the V gene TRBV9, with D possibly matching TRBD2 (5 bases). The V gene lost 0 bases and the J gene lost 1 base, with 9 bases spanning the gap. CDR3 length: 15 residues. Germline loops: CDR1 SGDLS, CDR2 YYNGEE. CDR3 in DNA: TGTGCCAGCAGCGTAGAGGCGCGGGGCACAGATACGCAGTATTTT. It encodes CASSVEARGTDTQYF.

The V gene is TRBV5-1, the J gene TRBJ2-7, with 10 bases lining up with TRBD1. Losses at the gene ends were 2 bases for V and 2 bases for J; bases not matched to a gene: 4. Germline CDR1 SGHRS, CDR2 YFSETQ. This CDR3 region has 15 residues. The DNA of the CDR3 is TGCGCCAGCAGCTTAGACAGGGGGCCGGCCTACGAGCAGTACTTC. It yields the protein CASSLDRGPAYEQYF.

This clone was detected only once. The chain combines TRBV7-9 with TRBJ2-5; 9 bases are shared with TRBD2. Germline lookup yields CDR1 SEHNR and CDR2 FQNEAQ (reference sequence). The V and J ends lost 4 bases and 4 bases, in that order; junction bases with no gene match: 13. The CDR3 loop spans 17 amino acids. DNA for the CDR3: TGTGCCAGCAGCTACGGAATCGCTAGCGGGGCAGGAGAGACCCAGTACTTC. It encodes CASSYGIASGAGETQYF.

This chain joins TRBV6-1 and TRBJ1-4, with 10 bases that match TRBD1. Losses at the gene ends were 3 bases for V and 11 bases for J; bases not matched to a gene: 9. The CDR3 runs 15 residues. Looked up from germline, CDR1 is MNHNS and CDR2 is SASEGT. CDR3 in amino acids: CASSDRDRGRSKLFF. Written as DNA, the CDR3 is TGTGCCAGCAGTGACCGGGACAGGGGCCGCAGCAAACTGTTTTTT.

V usage is TRBV4-2 and J usage is TRBJ1-2; D gene unclear. The germline V gene has CDR1 LGHNA and CDR2 YNFKEQ. The CDR3 spans 14 residues. V dropped 2 bases and J dropped 2 bases, with 9 bases sitting between them. The CDR3 DNA sequence: TGTGCCAGCAGCCAAATGAGGGAAAACTATGGCTACACCTTC. Its translation: CASSQMRENYGYTF.

The chain recombines TRBV30 with TRBJ2-3, with D unresolved. V dropped 0 bases and J dropped 6 bases, with 10 bases sitting between them. Germline V gives CDR1 GTSNPN, CDR2 SVGIG (reference sequence). There are 13 residues in the CDR3. The CDR3 nucleotides are TGTGCCTGGAGTGTGTCCCGGCCGGATACGCAGTATTTT. Translation: CAWSVSRPDTQYF.

This sequence joins TRBV11-2 and TRBJ1-1, with D unresolved. V was trimmed by 1 base and J by 8 bases, leaving 8 bases between them. Germline CDR1 and CDR2: SGHAT and FQNNGV. CDR3 length: 12 residues. The CDR3 coding sequence is TGTGCCAGCAGCTTAGGATTAGGGGAAGCTTTCTTT. Its protein product is CASSLGLGEAFF.

The genes are TRBV9 and TRBJ1-2; TRBD1 is a possible D gene (6 bases). Germline V lookup: CDR1 SGDLS, CDR2 YYNGEE. The CDR3 contains 15 residues. V was clipped by 3 bases and J by 3 bases, with 15 bases between them. Here the CDR3 reads CASSGGDTYDYGYTF. The CDR3 nucleotides read TGTGCCAGCAGCGGGGGGGACACCTATGACTATGGCTACACCTTC.

The genes are TRBV27 and TRBJ2-7, with 8 nucleotides matching TRBD1. Germline values: CDR1 MNHEY, CDR2 SMNVEV (reference sequence). V dropped 5 bases and J dropped 4; count of bases not matched to a gene: 7. This CDR3 contains 14 residues. This chain's CDR3 is CASSPDRVGYEQYF. CDR3 DNA: TGTGCCAGCAGTCCGGACAGGGTTGGTTACGAGCAGTACTTC.

The rearrangement joins TRBV2 to TRBJ2-2, with D perhaps TRBD2 (5 bases). The CDR3 is 14 residues long. CDR1 and CDR2 (germline): SNHLY, FYNNEI. The V and J ends lost 7 bases and 2 bases respectively, with 11 bases between them. The CDR3 bases are TGTGCCAGCATTCGGGATTATAACACCGGGGAGCTGTTTTTT. Protein product: CASIRDYNTGELFF.

This chain joins TRBV18 and TRBJ2-3; 9 bases match TRBD2. The V segment lost 5 bases and the J segment 3 bases; nucleotides outside the gene matches: 6. Germline V lookup: CDR1 KGHSH, CDR2 LQKENI. The CDR3 loop spans 15 amino acids. The CDR3 spells CASSYIAGVTDTQYF. As DNA, the CDR3 is TGTGCCAGCTCATATATAGCGGGGGTAACAGATACGCAGTATTTT.

Details on this clone: This CDR3 is also generated by other DNA sequences in the sample. V usage is TRBV7-2 and J usage is TRBJ1-3, with a tentative D call TRBD1 (5 bases). The CDR3 spans 15 residues. Trimming removed 1 base from V and 0 bases from J, with 7 bases in between. Germline CDR1 SGHTA, CDR2 FQGNSA. The CDR3 nucleotides are TGTGCCAGCAGCTTAGGGGGCCTCTCTGGAAACACCATATATTTT. The encoded protein is CASSLGGLSGNTIYF.